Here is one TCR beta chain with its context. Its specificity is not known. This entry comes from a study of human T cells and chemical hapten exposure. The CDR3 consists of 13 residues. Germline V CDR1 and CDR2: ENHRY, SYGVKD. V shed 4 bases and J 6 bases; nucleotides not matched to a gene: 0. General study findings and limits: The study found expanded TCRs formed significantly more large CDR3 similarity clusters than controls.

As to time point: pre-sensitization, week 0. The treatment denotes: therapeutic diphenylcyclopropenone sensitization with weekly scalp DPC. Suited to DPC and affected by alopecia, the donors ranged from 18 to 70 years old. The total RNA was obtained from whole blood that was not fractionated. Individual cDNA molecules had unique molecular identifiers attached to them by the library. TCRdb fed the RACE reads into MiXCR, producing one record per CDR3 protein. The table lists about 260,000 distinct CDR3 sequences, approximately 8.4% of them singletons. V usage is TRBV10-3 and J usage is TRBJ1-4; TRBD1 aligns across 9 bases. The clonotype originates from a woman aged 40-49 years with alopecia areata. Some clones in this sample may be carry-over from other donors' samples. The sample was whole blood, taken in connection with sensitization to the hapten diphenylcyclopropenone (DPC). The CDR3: CAISGDRDEKLFF. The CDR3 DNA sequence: TGTGCCATCAGTGGGGACAGGGATGAAAAACTGTTTTTT.